A single sample is the source of the 18 T cell receptor beta chains below, sequenced in a study of blood T cells in healthy people across ages. The authors ran a second PCR of roughly 6 to 12 cycles using a sample-barcoded 5' primer and a J-beta primer mix. MiXCR, applied by TCRdb to the 5' RACE reads, yields one record per CDR3 protein. The sample lists 600,000 or so distinct CDR3 sequences, around 50% occurring once. Source material: blood. The receptors were gathered from a man aged 80 or over in good health.

This clonotype showed up just a few times. The chain recombines TRBV20-1 with TRBJ2-5; weak D call: TRBD2 (6 bases). CDR1 and CDR2 (germline): DFQATT, SNEGSKA (reference sequence). The CDR3 runs to 14 residues. The germline V and J ends were trimmed by 6 bases and 5 bases, with 19 bases remaining between them. The CDR3 nucleotides are TGCAGTGCCCAACCGGGACTCGGCTCGGAGACCCAGTACTTC. Residues: CSAQPGLGSETQYF.

Ten or more counts support this clonotype. The chain joins TRBV29-1 to TRBJ2-1, with 10 bases lining up with TRBD2. CDR3 length: 13 residues. The germline gives CDR1 SQVTM, CDR2 ANQGSEA. The J segment lost 10 bases and the V segment lost 3 bases, leaving 6 bases of the junction unmatched. Here the CDR3 DNA reads TGCAGCGTTGATATAGCGGGGGGTGGGGAGCAGTTCTTC. This translates into CSVDIAGGGEQFF.

The CDR3: CSVDGDRGDTEAFF. The CDR3 bases are TGCAGCGTTGATGGAGACAGGGGCGATACTGAAGCTTTCTTT. This chain links TRBV29-1 with TRBJ1-1; 8 nucleotides line up with TRBD1. CDR1 SQVTM and CDR2 ANQGSEA come from the germline V gene. The ends lost 3 bases at V and 5 bases at J; junction bases unmatched: 8. This CDR3 spans 14 amino acids.

The V call is TRBV6-2 or TRBV6-3, the J call TRBJ2-5; tentatively, D is TRBD1 or TRBD2 (5 bases each). Germline V CDR1 and CDR2: MNHEY, SVGEGT. The length of the CDR3 is 15 residues. Trimming took 6 bases from V and 11 from J, leaving 25 bases between them. The CDR3 DNA reads TGTGCCAGCAGCAACTCAGGGTCTGGGCGATGGGGGCAGTACTTC. This codes for CASSNSGSGRWGQYF.

This clonotype was counted a few times. The V gene is TRBV7-9, the J gene TRBJ2-1, with 12 bases aligning to TRBD2. CDR3 length: 16 amino acids. V shed 2 bases and J 7 bases; nucleotides not matched to a gene: 6. Germline loops: CDR1 SEHNR, CDR2 FQNEAQ (reference sequence). As DNA, the CDR3 is TGTGCCAGCAGCTTAAGGGGACTAGCGGGTGGAAATGAGCAGTTCTTC. This translates into CASSLRGLAGGNEQFF.

CDR3 region: CASSFRGPYIGNTIYF. CDR3 bases: TGTGCCAGCAGTTTTCGGGGCCCCTATATTGGAAACACCATATATTTT. The J gene is TRBJ1-3, the V gene TRBV12-3 or TRBV12-4; TRBD1 might be the D (5 bases). The CDR3 totals 16 residues. Trimming removed 3 bases at V and 3 bases at J, with 15 bases between.

The V gene is TRBV19, the J gene TRBJ2-1, with unresolved D. The germline V and J ends were trimmed by 7 bases and 5 bases, with 6 bases remaining between them. Germline V gene data show CDR1 as LNHDA and CDR2 as SQIVND (reference sequence). The CDR3 extends over 11 amino acids. The DNA of the CDR3 is TGTGCCAGTATGATGGACAATGAGCAGTTCTTC. This sequence encodes CASMMDNEQFF.

This clonotype turned up a few times. V and J are TRBV7-2 and TRBJ2-1; D is perhaps TRBD2 (6 bases). This CDR3 is built from 12 residues. Germline V CDR1 and CDR2: SGHTA, FQGNSA. V was shortened by 5 bases and J by 13 bases, with 15 bases between the two germline ends. CDR3 region: CASSPPGGTQFF. CDR3 sequence (DNA): TGTGCCAGCAGCCCCCCCGGGGGTACTCAGTTCTTC.

The chain couples TRBV20-1 to TRBJ2-1, with unresolved D. Deletions cut 2 bases from V and 9 bases from J, with 11 bases between. CDR1 is DFQATT, CDR2 SNEGSKA, per germline (reference sequence). This CDR3 has 12 residues. The CDR3 region has the DNA TGCAGTGCTAGAATCTCTTATGGTGAGCAGTTCTTC. This encodes CSARISYGEQFF.

V is TRBV6-1 and J is TRBJ2-7, with unresolved D. V was pared by 6 bases and J by 4 bases, with 10 bases between. This CDR3 has 12 amino acids. Per germline, CDR1 MNHNS and CDR2 SASEGT. The CDR3 reads CASRATQYEQYF. In nucleotides, the CDR3 is TGTGCCAGCAGGGCCACTCAATACGAGCAGTACTTC.

This clonotype was detected only once. The rearrangement uses TRBV4-1 and TRBJ1-1; weak D call: TRBD1 (5 bases). The CDR3 extends over 14 amino acids. Germline values: CDR1 MGHRA, CDR2 YSYEKL. V was cut by 7 bases and J by 4 bases, with 16 bases left in between. CDR3 nucleotides: TGCGCCAGCACCTGGGGGGGTCGGGGCACTGAAGCTTTCTTT. Its protein is CASTWGGRGTEAFF.

This chain uses TRBV20-1 with TRBJ1-6; D unclear. The CDR3 has 14 amino acids. Per germline, CDR1 DFQATT and CDR2 SNEGSKA (reference sequence). The V and J ends lost 5 bases and 7 bases respectively, with 15 bases between them. CDR3 in amino acids: CSAPLGQRNSPLHF. The CDR3 nucleotides are TGCAGTGCTCCACTCGGGCAGAGAAATTCACCCCTCCACTTT.

This clonotype was seen more than once but under ten times. A much bigger clone sits one base away, suggesting this may be a read error. The V and J genes are TRBV29-1 and TRBJ2-3; 9 bases fit TRBD2. Germline V gene sequence: CDR1 SQVTM, CDR2 ANQGSEA. CDR3 length: 13 amino acids. V lost 7 bases, J lost 6 bases, and 8 bases stayed unmatched. In DNA form, the CDR3 reads TGCAGCGGTGCCAGCGGGAGGTTTGATACGCAGTATTTT. Translation gives CSGASGRFDTQYF.

The chain combines TRBV7-9 with TRBJ1-1, with 7 bases fitting TRBD1. Germline CDR1 SEHNR, CDR2 FQNEAQ (reference sequence). V dropped 4 bases and J dropped 4; count of bases not matched to a gene: 3. CDR3 length: 13 amino acids. For the CDR3, the DNA is TGTGCCAGCAGCTCCCGACAGGGCACTGAAGCTTTCTTT. Its translation: CASSSRQGTEAFF.

In its sample, this clonotype was seen a few times. A much larger clone differs from this one at a single base, so this may be a read error. The chain combines TRBV6-6 with TRBJ1-4, with D hard to call. Germline-derived CDR1 and CDR2 are MNHNY and SVGAGI (reference sequence). With 5 bases removed from V and 8 bases from J, the gap between germline ends came to 15 bases. This CDR3 region has 14 residues. CDR3: CASSDAGLGEKLFF. In nucleotides, the CDR3 is TGTGCCAGCAGTGACGCAGGACTCGGGGAAAAACTGTTTTTT.

There are many counts of this clonotype. V and J are TRBV20-1 and TRBJ2-1; TRBD2 might be the D (5 bases). CDR3 length: 15 amino acids. Looked up from germline, CDR1 is DFQATT and CDR2 is SNEGSKA (reference sequence). The V end lost 6 bases, the J end lost 0 bases, and 15 bases lay between the germline ends. The CDR3 loop is CSAGESGSSYNEQFF. CDR3 nucleotides: TGCAGTGCCGGGGAAAGTGGGAGCTCCTACAATGAGCAGTTCTTC.

The CDR3 nucleotides read TGCAGTGCAACCGGGACTAGCACCTACGAGCAGTACTTC. Protein: CSATGTSTYEQYF. The chain combines TRBV20-1 with TRBJ2-7, with TRBD2 matching 9 bases. V shed 6 bases and J 2 bases; nucleotides not matched to a gene: 5. The CDR3 sequence is 13 residues long. Germline V gene sequence: CDR1 DFQATT, CDR2 SNEGSKA (reference sequence).

This chain uses TRBV20-1 with TRBJ1-5; TRBD1 agrees at 7 bases. V was clipped by 2 bases and J by 6 bases; unmatched bases: 10. Germline V gene data show CDR1 as DFQATT and CDR2 as SNEGSKA (reference sequence). The length of the CDR3 is 15 residues. The CDR3 nucleotides are TGCAGTGCTAGACCTTCCGGGACAGTCGGTCAGCCCCAGCATTTT. As protein: CSARPSGTVGQPQHF.